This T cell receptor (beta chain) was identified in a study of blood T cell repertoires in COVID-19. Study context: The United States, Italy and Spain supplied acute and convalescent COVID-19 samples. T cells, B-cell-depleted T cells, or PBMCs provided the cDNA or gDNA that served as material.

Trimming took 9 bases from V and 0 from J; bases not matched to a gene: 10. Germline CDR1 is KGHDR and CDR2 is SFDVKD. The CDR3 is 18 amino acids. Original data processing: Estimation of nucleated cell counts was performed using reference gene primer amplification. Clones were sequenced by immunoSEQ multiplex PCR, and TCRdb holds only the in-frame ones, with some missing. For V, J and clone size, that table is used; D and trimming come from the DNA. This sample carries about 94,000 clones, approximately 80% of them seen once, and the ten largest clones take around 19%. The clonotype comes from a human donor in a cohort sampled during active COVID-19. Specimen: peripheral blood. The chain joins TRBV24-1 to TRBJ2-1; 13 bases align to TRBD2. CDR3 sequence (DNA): TGTGCCACCCCTCCGGGACTAGCGGGATACCTCTCCTACAATGAGCAGTTCTTC. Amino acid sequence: CATPPGLAGYLSYNEQFF.